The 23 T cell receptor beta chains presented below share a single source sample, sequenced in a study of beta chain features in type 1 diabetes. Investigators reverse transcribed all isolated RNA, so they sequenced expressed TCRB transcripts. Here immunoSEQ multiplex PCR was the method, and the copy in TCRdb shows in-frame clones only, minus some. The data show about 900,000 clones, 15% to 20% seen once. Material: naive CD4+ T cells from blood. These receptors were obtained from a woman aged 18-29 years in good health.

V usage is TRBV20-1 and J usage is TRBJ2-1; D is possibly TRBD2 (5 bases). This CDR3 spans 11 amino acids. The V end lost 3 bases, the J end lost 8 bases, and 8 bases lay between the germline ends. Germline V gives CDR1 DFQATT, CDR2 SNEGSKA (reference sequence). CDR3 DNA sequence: TGCAGTGCTAGTTCCGGGGATGAGCAGTTCTTC. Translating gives CSASSGDEQFF.

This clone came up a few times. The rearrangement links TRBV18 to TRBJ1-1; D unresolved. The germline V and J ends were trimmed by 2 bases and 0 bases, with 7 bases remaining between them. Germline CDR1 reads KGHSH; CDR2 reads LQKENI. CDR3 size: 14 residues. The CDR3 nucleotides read TGTGCCAGCTCACCAACAAATATGAACACTGAAGCTTTCTTT. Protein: CASSPTNMNTEAFF.

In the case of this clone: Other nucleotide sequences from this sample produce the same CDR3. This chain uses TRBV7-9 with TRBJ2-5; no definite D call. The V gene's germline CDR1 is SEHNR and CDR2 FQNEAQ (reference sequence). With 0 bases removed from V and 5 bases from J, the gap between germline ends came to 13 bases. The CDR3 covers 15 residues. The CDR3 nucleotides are TGTGCCAGCAGCTTAGCCGGTAGGGTCGGGGAGACCCAGTACTTC. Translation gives CASSLAGRVGETQYF.

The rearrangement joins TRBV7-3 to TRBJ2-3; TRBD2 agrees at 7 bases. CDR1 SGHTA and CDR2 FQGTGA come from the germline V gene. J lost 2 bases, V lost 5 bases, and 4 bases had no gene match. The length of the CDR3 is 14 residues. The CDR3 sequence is CASSPQRDTDTQYF. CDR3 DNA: TGTGCCAGCAGCCCCCAGCGGGACACAGATACGCAGTATTTT.

CDR3 sequence (DNA): TGTGCCAGCAGTTTAAGAGCGGGAGTCGAGAATGAGCAGTTCTTC. Translating gives CASSLRAGVENEQFF. J is TRBJ2-1 and V is TRBV27; TRBD2 matches 8 bases. Germline CDR1 MNHEY, CDR2 SMNVEV (reference sequence). J lost 7 bases, V lost 2 bases, and 7 bases had no gene match. CDR3 length: 15 amino acids.

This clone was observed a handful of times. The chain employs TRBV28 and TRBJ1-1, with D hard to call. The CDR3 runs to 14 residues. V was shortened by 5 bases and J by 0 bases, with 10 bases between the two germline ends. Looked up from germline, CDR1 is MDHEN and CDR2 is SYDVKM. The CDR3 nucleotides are TGTGCCAGCAGTCACCTCCACATGAACACTGAAGCTTTCTTT. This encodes CASSHLHMNTEAFF.

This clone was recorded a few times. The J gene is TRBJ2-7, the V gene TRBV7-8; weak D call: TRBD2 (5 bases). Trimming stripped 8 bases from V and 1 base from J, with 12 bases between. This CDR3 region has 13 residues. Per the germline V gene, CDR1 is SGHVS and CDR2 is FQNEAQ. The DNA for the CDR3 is TGTGCCAGCCGTCGTCGAGGGTCCTACGAGCAGTACTTC. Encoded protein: CASRRRGSYEQYF.

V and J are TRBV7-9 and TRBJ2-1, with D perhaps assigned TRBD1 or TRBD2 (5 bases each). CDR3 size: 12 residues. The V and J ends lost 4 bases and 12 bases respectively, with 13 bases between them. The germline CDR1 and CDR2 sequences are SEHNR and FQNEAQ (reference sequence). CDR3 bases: TGTGCCAGCAGCTCCTCCCCGGGACCGCAGTTCTTC. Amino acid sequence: CASSSSPGPQFF.

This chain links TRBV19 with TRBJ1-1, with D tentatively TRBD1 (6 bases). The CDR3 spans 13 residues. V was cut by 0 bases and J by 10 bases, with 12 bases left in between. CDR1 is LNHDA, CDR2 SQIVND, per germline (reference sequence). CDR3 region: CASSIDQGTSAFF. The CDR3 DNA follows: TGTGCCAGTAGTATAGATCAGGGGACGTCAGCTTTCTTT.

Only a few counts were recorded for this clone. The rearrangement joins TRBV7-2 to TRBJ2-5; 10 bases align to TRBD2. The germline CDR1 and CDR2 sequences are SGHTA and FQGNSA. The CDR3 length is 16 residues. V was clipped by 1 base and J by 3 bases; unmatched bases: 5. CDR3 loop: CASSLGASGRKETQYF. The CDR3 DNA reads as TGTGCCAGCAGCTTAGGGGCTAGCGGGAGAAAAGAGACCCAGTACTTC.

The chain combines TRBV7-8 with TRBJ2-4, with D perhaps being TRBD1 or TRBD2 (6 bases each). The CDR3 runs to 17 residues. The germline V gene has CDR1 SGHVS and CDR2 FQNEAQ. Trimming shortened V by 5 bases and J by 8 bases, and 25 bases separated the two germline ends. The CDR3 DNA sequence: TGTGCCAGCAGCCCGGGTATAATGGGCGGAGGGGGGTACATTCAGTACTTC. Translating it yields CASSPGIMGGGGYIQYF.

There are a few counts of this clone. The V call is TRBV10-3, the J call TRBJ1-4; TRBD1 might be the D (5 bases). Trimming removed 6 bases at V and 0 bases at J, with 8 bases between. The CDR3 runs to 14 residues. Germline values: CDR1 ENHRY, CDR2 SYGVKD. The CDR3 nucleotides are TGTGCCATCAGGGAGACAGCAACTAATGAAAAACTGTTTTTT. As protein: CAIRETATNEKLFF.

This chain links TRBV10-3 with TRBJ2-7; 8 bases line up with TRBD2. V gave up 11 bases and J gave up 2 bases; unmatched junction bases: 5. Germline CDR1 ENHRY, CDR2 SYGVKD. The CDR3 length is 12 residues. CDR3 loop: CAHSGETYEQYF. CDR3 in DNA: TGTGCCCATAGCGGGGAGACCTACGAGCAGTACTTC.

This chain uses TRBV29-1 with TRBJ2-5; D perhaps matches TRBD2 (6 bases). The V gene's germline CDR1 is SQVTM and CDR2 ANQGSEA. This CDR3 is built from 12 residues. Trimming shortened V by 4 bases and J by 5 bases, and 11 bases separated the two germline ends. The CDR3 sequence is CSVVGGDETQYF. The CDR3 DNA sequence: TGCAGCGTTGTGGGCGGGGACGAGACCCAGTACTTC.

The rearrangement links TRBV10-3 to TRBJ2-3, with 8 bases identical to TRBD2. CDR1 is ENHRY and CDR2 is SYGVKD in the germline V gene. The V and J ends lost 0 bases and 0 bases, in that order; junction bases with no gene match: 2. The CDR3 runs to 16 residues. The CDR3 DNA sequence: TGTGCCATCAGTGAGTCGGCTAGCGGGAGCACAGATACGCAGTATTTT. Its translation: CAISESASGSTDTQYF.

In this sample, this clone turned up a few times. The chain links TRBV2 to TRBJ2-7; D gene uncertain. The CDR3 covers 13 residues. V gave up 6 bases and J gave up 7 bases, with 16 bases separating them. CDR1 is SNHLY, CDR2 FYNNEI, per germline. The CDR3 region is CASSSGILLEQYF. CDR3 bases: TGTGCCAGCAGCTCAGGTATCCTCCTGGAGCAGTACTTC. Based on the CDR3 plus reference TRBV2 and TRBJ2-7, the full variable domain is EPEVTQTPSHQVTQMGQEVILRCVPISNHLYFYWYRQILGQKVEFLVSFYNNEISEKSEIFDDQFSVERPDGSNFTLKIRSTKLEDSAMYFCASSSGILLEQYFGPGTRLTVT.

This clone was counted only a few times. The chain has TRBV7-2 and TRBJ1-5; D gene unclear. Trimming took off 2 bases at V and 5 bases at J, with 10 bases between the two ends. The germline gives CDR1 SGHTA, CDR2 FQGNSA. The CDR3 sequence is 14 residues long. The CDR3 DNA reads TGTGCCAGCAGCTTAATTCCGGATTATCAGCCCCAGCATTTT. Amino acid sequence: CASSLIPDYQPQHF.

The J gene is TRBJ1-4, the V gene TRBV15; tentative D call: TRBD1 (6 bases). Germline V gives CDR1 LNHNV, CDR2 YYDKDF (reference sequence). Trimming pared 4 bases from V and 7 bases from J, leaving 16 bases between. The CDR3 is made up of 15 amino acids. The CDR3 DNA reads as TGTGCCACCAGCATCCGCCAGGGGTATGGTGAAAAACTGTTTTTT. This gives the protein CATSIRQGYGEKLFF.

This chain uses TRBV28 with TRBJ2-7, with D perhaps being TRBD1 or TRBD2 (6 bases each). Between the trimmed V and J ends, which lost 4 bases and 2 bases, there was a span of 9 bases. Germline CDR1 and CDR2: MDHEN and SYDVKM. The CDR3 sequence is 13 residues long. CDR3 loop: CASSYGGAYEQYF. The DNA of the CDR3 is TGTGCCAGCAGTTACGGGGGCGCCTACGAGCAGTACTTC.

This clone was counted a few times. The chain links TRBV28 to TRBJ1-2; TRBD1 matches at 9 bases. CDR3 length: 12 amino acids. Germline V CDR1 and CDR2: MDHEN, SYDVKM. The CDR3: CASGTGNYGYTF. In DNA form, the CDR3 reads TGTGCTTCGGGGACAGGGAACTATGGCTACACCTTC.

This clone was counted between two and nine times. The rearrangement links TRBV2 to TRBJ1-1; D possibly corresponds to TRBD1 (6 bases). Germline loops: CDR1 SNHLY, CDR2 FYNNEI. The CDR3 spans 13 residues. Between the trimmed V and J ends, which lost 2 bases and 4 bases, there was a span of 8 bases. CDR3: CASSEQGSTEAFF. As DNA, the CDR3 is TGTGCCAGCAGTGAACAGGGGAGCACTGAAGCTTTCTTT.

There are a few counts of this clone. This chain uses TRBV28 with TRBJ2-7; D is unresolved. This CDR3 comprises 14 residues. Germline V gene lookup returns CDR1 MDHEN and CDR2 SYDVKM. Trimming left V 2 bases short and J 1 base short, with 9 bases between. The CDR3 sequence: CASSLASSSYEQYF. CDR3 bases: TGTGCCAGCAGTTTAGCGTCAAGTTCCTACGAGCAGTACTTC.

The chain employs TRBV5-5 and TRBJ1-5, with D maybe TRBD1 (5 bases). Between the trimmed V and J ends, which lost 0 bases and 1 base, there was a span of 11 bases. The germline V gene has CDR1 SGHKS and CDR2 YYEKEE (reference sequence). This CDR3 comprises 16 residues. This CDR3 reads CASSLAGGASNQPQHF. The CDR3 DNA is TGTGCCAGCAGCTTGGCGGGAGGGGCAAGCAATCAGCCCCAGCATTTT.